The rows below give T cell receptor beta chains drawn from one sample of a study of cytomegalovirus exposure and HLA in healthy donors. The table came from immunoSEQ multiplex PCR; TCRdb's copy has only in-frame clones and leaves some out. The sample holds around 150,000 clones, roughly 72% seen once. Specimen: PBMCs. The receptors come from a man aged 35-49 years in good health and CMV-seropositive. Each CDR3 is given with its conserved first and last residue. A D gene is named only where the DNA matches it firmly. Only some rows state a clone size, as once, few, many or a class for expanded clones.

V gene	D gene	clone size	J gene	CDR3 DNA	CDR3 protein
TRBV7-2	.	.	TRBJ1-5	TGTGCCAGCAGCTTTAGCCGGGGCAATCAGCCCCAGCATTTT	CASSFSRGNQPQHF
TRBV27	.	.	TRBJ2-3	TGTGCCAGCAGCTCGCGGCCGTCCCACACAGATACGCAGTATTTT	CASSSRPSHTDTQYF
TRBV11-1	TRBD1	.	TRBJ2-6	TGTGCCAGCAGCCCGGGACAGGCCGTCTCTGGGGCCAACGTCCTGACTTTC	CASSPGQAVSGANVLTF
TRBV10-3	.	.	TRBJ1-1	TGTGCCATCAGCGATCTGCGGGGGTCTGAAGCTTTCTTT	CAISDLRGSEAFF
TRBV19	TRBD2	few	TRBJ2-7	TGTGCCAGTAGCCTAGCGGGGGAACTCTACGAGCAGTACTTC	CASSLAGELYEQYF
TRBV7-3	TRBD1	.	TRBJ1-1	TGTGCCAGCAGCTCGGGACAGGGGAACACTGAAGCTTTCTTT	CASSSGQGNTEAFF
TRBV7-6	.	.	TRBJ2-7	TGTGCCAGCAGCAGAGACAGTTTGAGCTCCTACGAGCAGTACTTC	CASSRDSLSSYEQYF
TRBV27	TRBD1	.	TRBJ1-1	TGTGCCAGCAGTGGATACAGGGGTGGGGAAGCTTTCTTT	CASSGYRGGEAFF
TRBV5-5	.	few	TRBJ1-6	TGTGCCAGCAGCTTGGCCGGCAGGGGCACCTATAATTCACCCCTCCACTTT	CASSLAGRGTYNSPLHF
TRBV4-1	TRBD1	.	TRBJ1-6	TGCGCCAGCAGCCAAGATAAGAGGACAGGCCCAAATTCACCCCTCCACTTT	CASSQDKRTGPNSPLHF
TRBV7-2	TRBD1	.	TRBJ1-6	TGTGCCAGCAAATCCCCTGGCAGGGGGAATTCACCCCTCCACTTT	CASKSPGRGNSPLHF
TRBV7-3	TRBD1	.	TRBJ2-2	TGTGCCAGCAGCTCGGGACAGTGGTTGGACACCGGGGAGCTGTTTTTT	CASSSGQWLDTGELFF
TRBV5-6	TRBD1	once	TRBJ1-5	TGTGCCAGCAGCTTGGGGGACAGGGGTCAGCCCCAGCATTTT	CASSLGDRGQPQHF
TRBV6-1	TRBD1	.	TRBJ2-5	TGTGCCAGCAGTCCCCGGGACAGGGGATCGGAGACCCAGTACTTC	CASSPRDRGSETQYF
TRBV27	.	few	TRBJ2-1	TGTGCCAGCAGCCTACGGACTGCGAAGGAGGATGAGCAGTTCTTC	CASSLRTAKEDEQFF
TRBV2	TRBD2	.	TRBJ2-7	TGTGCCACGCGCGATGGGGGGAGGGGCGAGCAGTACTTC	CATRDGGRGEQYF
TRBV15	.	.	TRBJ1-4	TGTGCCACCAGCAGAGATCTAGGGGATGAAAAACTGTTTTTT	CATSRDLGDEKLFF
TRBV6-5	TRBD1	.	TRBJ2-3	TGTGCCACCCAGGGGGCGCTTGGAGATACGCAGTATTTT	CATQGALGDTQYF
TRBV7-3	.	.	TRBJ1-1	TGTGCCAGCAGCTTAGGGCAATCATCCACTGAAGCTTTCTTT	CASSLGQSSTEAFF
TRBV11-2	TRBD1	.	TRBJ2-7	TGTGCCAGCAGCTTGGGACAGGGCAGCTCCTACGAGCAGTACTTC	CASSLGQGSSYEQYF